The rows below give T cell receptor beta chains drawn from one sample of a study of T cell repertoires in aging, cancer and after chemotherapy. TCRdb independently ran MiXCR on the multiplex PCR reads; one entry per CDR3 protein. Of about 5,200 distinct CDR3 sequences in the sample, roughly a quarter were seen once. Sequencing used blood. The receptors were sampled from a human donor in good health. Each CDR3 is given with its conserved first and last residue. Each record gives: clone size, J gene, V gene, D gene, CDR3 DNA, CDR3 protein. The D gene is left open where the match is weak. Not all rows give a size; the values are once, few, many and, for expanded clones, a class.

-	TRBJ1-1	TRBV18	-	TGTGCCAGCTCACCAAGGGAGTTGTCGAACACTGAAGCTTTCTTT	CASSPRELSNTEAFF
few	TRBJ2-3	TRBV5-6	-	TGTGCAAGCAGCCAAGCAGCAGGTAGCACGGATACGCAGTATTTT	CASSQAAGSTDTQYF
-	TRBJ2-5	TRBV11-1	TRBD1	TGTGCCAGCAGCGAAAGGACAGGGTCAGAGACCCAGTACTTC	CASSERTGSETQYF
-	TRBJ1-1	TRBV6-4	TRBD1	TGTGCCAGCAGTGACTACGACAGGGGGCGGTGGAACACTGAAGCTTTCTTT	CASSDYDRGRWNTEAFF
-	TRBJ2-3	TRBV28	-	TGTGCCAGCAGGATCACAGATACGCAGTATTTT	CASRITDTQYF
-	TRBJ2-2	TRBV7-7	-	TGTGCTAGCAGCTTACCGGCCGGGGAGCTGTTTTTT	CASSLPAGELFF
-	TRBJ1-1	TRBV27	-	TGTGCCAGCAGTTTTGGGGGGCACACTGAAGCTTTCTTT	CASSFGGHTEAFF
medium-sized	TRBJ2-2	TRBV12-3/TRBV12-4	-	TGTGCCAGCCCCCTCCCCTCGGGGGACACGAACACCGGGGAGCTGTTTTTT	CASPLPSGDTNTGELFF
-	TRBJ1-2	TRBV28	-	TGTGCCAGCACCCGACAGCTTAACGGCTCGGCCTTC	CASTRQLNGSAF
medium-sized	TRBJ2-7	TRBV5-5	TRBD1	TGTGCCAGCAGGGGACAGGGCCCTACCTACGAGCAGTACTTC	CASRGQGPTYEQYF
medium-sized	TRBJ1-1	TRBV19	-	TGTGCCAGTAGTAGGGGAATGAACACTGAAGCTTTCTTT	CASSRGMNTEAFF
medium-sized	TRBJ1-1	TRBV18	-	TGTGCCAGCTCAGGGGCCGGGGACACTGAAGCTTTCTTT	CASSGAGDTEAFF
few	TRBJ2-7	TRBV20-1	TRBD2	TGCAGTGCTGCAGCGGGAGGGCCCCACGAGCAGTACTTC	CSAAAGGPHEQYF
-	TRBJ1-4	TRBV6-2/TRBV6-3	-	TGTGCCAGCAGGACGCGGGGGGGGAGCGAAAGACTGTTTTTT	CASRTRGGSERLFF
medium-sized	TRBJ1-5	TRBV30	-	TGTGCCTGGAGTCCAGGGGAGAGTCAGCCCCAGCATTTT	CAWSPGESQPQHF
few	TRBJ2-5	TRBV12-3/TRBV12-4	TRBD1	TGTGCCAGCAGTTTTTCGCTCGGACAGGACGGGAAAGAGACCCAGTACTTC	CASSFSLGQDGKETQYF